The sequence of this TCR beta chain was determined in a study of blood T cell repertoires in COVID-19 (dated by TCRdb to 2020 to 2021). About the study as a whole: The collaborator samples originated in the United States, Italy and Spain and spanned the acute and convalescent phases of COVID-19. Deeply sampled blood TCRbeta repertoires from subjects exposed to, actively infected with, or recovered from COVID-19 were included in the dataset. The material from the prospective study consisted of cDNA or gDNA derived from T cells, B-cell-depleted T cells, or PBMCs. A freely available public database, intended as a resource for researchers studying the immune response to SARS-CoV-2, is where the repertoires were released. Samples came from the ongoing ImmuneRACE study (first 160 participants) plus 1,254 subjects from 6 global collaborators. Where HLA class I and class II types were available, the types were taken from metadata supplied by the sample provider, not from assay-based typing. A de-identified subject ID, COVID-19 status, age in years and sex were almost always included in the sample metadata.

The immunoSEQ Assay, a bias-controlled multiplex PCR, was used to amplify TCRbeta CDR3 regions from genomic DNA. Per the authors' processing: Within the assay, amplification of reference gene primers was used to estimate how many nucleated cells each sample contained. Sequence reads were collapsed and filtered to measure the absolute abundance of every unique TCRbeta CDR3 rearrangement. Productive Simpson clonality was computed per sample as the square root of Simpson's diversity index over productive rearrangements. TCRdb re-hosts the immuneACCESS table, in-frame sequences only. Its copies lack some clones; in the studies checked, an unresolved V gene accounts for under half of them, and the cause for the rest is not known. V and J calls plus clone size are reproduced from that table; the DNA served to infer D and trimming. The sample table lists 60,000 to 75,000 clones, around nine tenths of them with a count of one. The ten largest clones take up roughly 18% of the sample.

Here V drops 3 bases and J drops 2 bases, and the junction holds 4 bases not matched to any gene. Counted from cysteine to phenylalanine, this CDR3 has 14 amino acids. CDR3 DNA is the only sequence kept; it has 42 bases, read in frame from the first base. CDR1 SGHRS and CDR2 YFSETQ are derived from the germline V gene. What the research found in general, with its limitations: The amount of clinical and demographic metadata varied by source and participant and was provided uncurated.

Each collaborating institution followed its own protocols to collect whole blood in K2EDTA tubes. Collaborator samples were shipped for TCRbeta analysis as frozen whole blood, isolated PBMCs, or DNA extracted from either sample type. As concerns this clone: Its antigen has not been determined. The input lacks base qualities; no much larger clone sits a single base away. This CDR3 is also generated by other DNA sequences in the sample.

This receptor chain uses TRBV5-1 and TRBJ2-7; 8 central nucleotides agree with TRBD1. Material: peripheral blood. The sequence was collected from a woman of 80 years or more with acute or convalescent COVID-19. The sequenced DNA is TGCGCCAGCAGCTCAGGACAGGGAGCCTACGAGCAGTACTTC. Translated, this gives CASSSGQGAYEQYF.